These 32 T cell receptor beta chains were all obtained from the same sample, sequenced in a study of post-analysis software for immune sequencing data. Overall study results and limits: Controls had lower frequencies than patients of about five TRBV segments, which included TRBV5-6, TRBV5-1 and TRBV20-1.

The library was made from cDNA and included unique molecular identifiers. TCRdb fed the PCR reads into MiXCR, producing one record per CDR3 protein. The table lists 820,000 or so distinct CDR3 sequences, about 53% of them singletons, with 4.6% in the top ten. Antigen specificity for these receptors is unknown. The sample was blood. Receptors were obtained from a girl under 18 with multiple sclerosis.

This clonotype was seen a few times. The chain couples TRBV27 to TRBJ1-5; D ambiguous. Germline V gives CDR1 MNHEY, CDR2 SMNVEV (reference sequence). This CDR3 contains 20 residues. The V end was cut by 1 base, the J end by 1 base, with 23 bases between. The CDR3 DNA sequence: TGTGCCAGCAGTTTATTTGGGTCGGCGGGAAGGGTGGTGAGCAATCAGCCCCAGCATTTT. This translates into CASSLFGSAGRVVSNQPQHF.

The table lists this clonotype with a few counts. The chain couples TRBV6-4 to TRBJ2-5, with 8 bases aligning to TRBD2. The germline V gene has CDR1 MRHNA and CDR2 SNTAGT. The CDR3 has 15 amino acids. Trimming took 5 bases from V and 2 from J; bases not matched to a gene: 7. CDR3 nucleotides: TGTGCCAGCAGTCCTTCTGGCGGGGGGCAAGAGACCCAGTACTTC. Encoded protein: CASSPSGGGQETQYF.

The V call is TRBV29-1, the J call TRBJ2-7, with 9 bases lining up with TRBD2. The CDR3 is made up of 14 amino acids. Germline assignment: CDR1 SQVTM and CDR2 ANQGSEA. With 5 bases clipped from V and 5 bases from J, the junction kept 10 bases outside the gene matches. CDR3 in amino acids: CSVYPLAGKNEQYF. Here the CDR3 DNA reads TGCAGCGTTTATCCACTAGCGGGTAAAAACGAGCAGTACTTC.

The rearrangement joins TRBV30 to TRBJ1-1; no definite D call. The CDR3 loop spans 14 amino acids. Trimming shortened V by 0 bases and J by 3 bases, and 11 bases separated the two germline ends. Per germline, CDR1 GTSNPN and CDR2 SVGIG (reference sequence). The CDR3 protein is CAWSVRGFDTEAFF. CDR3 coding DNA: TGTGCCTGGAGTGTTCGCGGGTTTGACACTGAAGCTTTCTTT.

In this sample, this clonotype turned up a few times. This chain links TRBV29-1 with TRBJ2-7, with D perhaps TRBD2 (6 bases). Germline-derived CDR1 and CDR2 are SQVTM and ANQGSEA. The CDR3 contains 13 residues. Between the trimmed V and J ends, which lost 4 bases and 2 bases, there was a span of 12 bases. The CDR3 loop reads CSVGGLGPYEQYF. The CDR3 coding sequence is TGCAGCGTTGGGGGACTCGGACCCTACGAGCAGTACTTC.

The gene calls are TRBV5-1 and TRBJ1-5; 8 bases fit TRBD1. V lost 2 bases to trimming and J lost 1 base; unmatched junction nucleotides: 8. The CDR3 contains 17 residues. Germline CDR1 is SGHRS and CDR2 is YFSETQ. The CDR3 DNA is TGCGCCAGCAGCTTCCCGGACAGGGCGGGGAGCAATCAGCCCCAGCATTTT. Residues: CASSFPDRAGSNQPQHF.

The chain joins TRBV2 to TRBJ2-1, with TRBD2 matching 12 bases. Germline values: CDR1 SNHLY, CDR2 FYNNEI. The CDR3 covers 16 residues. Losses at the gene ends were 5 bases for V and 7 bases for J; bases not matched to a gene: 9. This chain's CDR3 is CASSRLLAGGPNEQFF. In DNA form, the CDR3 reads TGTGCCAGCAGTCGACTGCTAGCGGGAGGGCCTAATGAGCAGTTCTTC.

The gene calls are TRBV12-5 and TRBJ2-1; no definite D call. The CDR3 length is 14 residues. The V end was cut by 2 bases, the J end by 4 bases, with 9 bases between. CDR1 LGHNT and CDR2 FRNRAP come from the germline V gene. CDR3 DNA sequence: TGTGCTAGTGGTTTGTTGATGGGATACAATGAGCAGTTCTTC. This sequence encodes CASGLLMGYNEQFF.

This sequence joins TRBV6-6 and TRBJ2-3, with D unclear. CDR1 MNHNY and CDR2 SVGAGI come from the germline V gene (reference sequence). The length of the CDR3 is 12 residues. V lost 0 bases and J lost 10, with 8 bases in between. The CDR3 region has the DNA TGTGCCAGCAGTTACTCGGCAGGCGCGCAGTATTTT. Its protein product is CASSYSAGAQYF.

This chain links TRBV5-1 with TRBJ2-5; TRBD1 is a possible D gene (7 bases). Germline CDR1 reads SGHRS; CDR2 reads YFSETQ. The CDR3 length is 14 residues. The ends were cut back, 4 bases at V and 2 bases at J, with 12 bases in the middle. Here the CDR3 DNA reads TGCGCCAGCAGCGCGGGGACAGTACAAGAGACCCAGTACTTC. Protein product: CASSAGTVQETQYF.

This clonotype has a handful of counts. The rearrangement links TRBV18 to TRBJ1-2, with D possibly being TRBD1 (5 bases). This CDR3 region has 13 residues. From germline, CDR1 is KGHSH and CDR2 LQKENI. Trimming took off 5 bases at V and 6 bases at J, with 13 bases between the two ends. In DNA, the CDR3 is TGTGCCAGCTCATCCAGGGAGTCAAATGGCTACACCTTC. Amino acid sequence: CASSSRESNGYTF. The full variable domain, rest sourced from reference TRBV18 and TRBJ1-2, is NAGVMQNPRHLVRRRGQEARLRCSPMKGHSHVYWYRQLPEEGLKFMVYLQKENIIDESGMPKERFSAEFPKEGPSILRIQQVVRGDSAAYFCASSSRESNGYTFGSGTRLTVV.

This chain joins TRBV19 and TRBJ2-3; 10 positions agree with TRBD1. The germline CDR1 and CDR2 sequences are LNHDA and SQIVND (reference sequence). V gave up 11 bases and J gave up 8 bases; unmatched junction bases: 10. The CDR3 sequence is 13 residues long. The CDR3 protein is CAAGQGGKGTQYF. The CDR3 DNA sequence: TGTGCCGCCGGACAGGGGGGAAAAGGTACGCAGTATTTT.

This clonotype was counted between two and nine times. CDR3 amino acids: CSARGITQTYEQYF. CDR3 sequence (DNA): TGCAGTGCTAGAGGCATCACCCAAACCTACGAGCAGTACTTC. V usage is TRBV20-1 and J usage is TRBJ2-7; no definite D call. CDR3 length: 14 residues. CDR1 is DFQATT and CDR2 is SNEGSKA in the germline V gene (reference sequence). V lost 1 base and J 2 bases, leaving 12 bases between the germline ends.

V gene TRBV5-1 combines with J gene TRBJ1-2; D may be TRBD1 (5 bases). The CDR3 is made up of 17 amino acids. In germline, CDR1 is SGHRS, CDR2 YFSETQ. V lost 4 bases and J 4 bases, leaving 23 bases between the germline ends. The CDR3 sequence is CASSPAGTDDNFYGYTF. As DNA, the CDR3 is TGCGCCAGCAGCCCTGCCGGGACGGATGATAATTTCTATGGCTACACCTTC.

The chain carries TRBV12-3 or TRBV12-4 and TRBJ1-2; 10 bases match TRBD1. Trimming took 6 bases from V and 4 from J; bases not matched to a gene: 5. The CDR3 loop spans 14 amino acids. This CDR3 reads CASRVTGGFYGYTF. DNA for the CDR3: TGTGCCAGCAGGGTGACAGGGGGCTTCTATGGCTACACCTTC.

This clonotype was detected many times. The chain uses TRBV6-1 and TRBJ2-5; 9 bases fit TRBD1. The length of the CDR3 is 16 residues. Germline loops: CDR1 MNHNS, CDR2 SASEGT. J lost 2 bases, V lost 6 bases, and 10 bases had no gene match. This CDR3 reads CASSARTGAVQETQYF. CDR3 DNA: TGTGCCAGCAGCGCCCGGACAGGGGCAGTACAAGAGACCCAGTACTTC.

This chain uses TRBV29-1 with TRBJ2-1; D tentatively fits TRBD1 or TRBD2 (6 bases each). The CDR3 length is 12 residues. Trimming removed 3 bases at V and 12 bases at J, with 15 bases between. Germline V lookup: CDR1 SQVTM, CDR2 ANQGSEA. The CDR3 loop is CSVEARGGLQFF. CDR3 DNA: TGCAGCGTTGAGGCGCGAGGGGGGTTGCAGTTCTTC.

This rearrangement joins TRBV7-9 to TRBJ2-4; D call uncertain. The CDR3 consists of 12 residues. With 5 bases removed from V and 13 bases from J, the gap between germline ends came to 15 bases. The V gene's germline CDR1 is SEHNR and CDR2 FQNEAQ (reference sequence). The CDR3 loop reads CASSRFELEQYF. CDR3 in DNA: TGTGCCAGCAGCCGGTTTGAATTGGAGCAGTACTTC.

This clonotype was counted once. The CDR3 DNA reads TGTGCCACCGGGGGAGGGGAGGCAGAGACCCAGTACTTC. Its translation: CATGGGEAETQYF. The chain carries TRBV2 and TRBJ2-5; 7 bases are shared with TRBD2. Germline V gene sequence: CDR1 SNHLY, CDR2 FYNNEI. The CDR3 totals 13 residues. V was clipped by 10 bases and J by 4 bases; unmatched bases: 9.

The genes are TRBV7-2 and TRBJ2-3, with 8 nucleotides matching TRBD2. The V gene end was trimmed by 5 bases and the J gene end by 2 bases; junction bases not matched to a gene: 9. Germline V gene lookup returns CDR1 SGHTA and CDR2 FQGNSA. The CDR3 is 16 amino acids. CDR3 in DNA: TGTGCCAGCAGCCCTCGGGGGGGACGTACCACAGATACGCAGTATTTT. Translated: CASSPRGGRTTDTQYF.

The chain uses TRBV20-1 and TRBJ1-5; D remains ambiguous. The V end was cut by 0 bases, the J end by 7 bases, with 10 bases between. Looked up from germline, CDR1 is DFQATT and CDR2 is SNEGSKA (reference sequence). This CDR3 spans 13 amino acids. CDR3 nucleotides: TGCAGTGCTAGAGATGCGGGGAAGCAGCCCCAGCATTTT. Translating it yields CSARDAGKQPQHF.

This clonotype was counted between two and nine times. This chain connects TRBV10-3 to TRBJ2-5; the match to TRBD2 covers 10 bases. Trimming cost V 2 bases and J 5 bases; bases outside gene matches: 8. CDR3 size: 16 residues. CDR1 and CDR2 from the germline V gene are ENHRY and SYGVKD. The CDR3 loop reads CAISEKAGGPGETQYF. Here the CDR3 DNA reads TGTGCCATCAGTGAGAAAGCGGGAGGGCCAGGGGAGACCCAGTACTTC.

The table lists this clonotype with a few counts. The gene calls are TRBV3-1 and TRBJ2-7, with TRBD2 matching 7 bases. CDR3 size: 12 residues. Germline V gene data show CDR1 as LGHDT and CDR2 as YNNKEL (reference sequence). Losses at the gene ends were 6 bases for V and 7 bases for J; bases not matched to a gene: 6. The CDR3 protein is CASSRLRGEQYF. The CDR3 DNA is TGTGCCAGCAGTCGCTTGCGGGGGGAGCAGTACTTC.

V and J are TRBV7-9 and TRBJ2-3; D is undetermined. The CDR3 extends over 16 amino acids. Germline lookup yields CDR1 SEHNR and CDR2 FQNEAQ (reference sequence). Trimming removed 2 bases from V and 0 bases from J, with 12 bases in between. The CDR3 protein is CASSLLGSPSTDTQYF. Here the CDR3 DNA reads TGTGCCAGCAGCTTACTGGGATCCCCTAGCACAGATACGCAGTATTTT.

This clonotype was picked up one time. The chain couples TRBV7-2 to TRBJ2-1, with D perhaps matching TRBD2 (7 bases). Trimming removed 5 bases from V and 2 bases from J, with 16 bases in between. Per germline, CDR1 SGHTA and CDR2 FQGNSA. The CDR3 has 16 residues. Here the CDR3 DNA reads TGTGCCAGCAGCCTCCTTAGGGGGGGACCCTACAATGAGCAGTTCTTC. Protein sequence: CASSLLRGGPYNEQFF.

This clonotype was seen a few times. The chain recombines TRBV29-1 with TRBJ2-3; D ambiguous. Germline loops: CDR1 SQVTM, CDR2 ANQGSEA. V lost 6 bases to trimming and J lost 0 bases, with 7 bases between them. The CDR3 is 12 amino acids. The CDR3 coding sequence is TGCAGCGTGACACATAGCACAGATACGCAGTATTTT. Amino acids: CSVTHSTDTQYF.

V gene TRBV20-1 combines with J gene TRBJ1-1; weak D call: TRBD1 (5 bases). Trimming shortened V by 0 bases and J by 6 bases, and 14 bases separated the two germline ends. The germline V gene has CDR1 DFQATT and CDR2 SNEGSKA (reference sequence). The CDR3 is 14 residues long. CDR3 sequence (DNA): TGCAGTGCTAGAGATCCAGACCAGGGTCCTGAAGCTTTCTTT. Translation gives CSARDPDQGPEAFF.

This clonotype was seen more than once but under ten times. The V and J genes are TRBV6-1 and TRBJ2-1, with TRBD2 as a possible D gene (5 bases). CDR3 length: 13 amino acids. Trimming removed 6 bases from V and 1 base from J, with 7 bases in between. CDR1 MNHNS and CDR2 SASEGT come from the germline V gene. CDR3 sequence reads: CASRDSSYNEQFF. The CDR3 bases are TGTGCCAGCAGGGACTCTTCCTACAATGAGCAGTTCTTC.

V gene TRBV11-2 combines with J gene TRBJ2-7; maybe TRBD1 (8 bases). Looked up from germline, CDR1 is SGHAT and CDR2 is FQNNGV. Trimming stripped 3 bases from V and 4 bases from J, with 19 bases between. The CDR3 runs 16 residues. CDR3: CASSFRDRSGRYEQYF. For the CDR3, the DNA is TGTGCCAGCAGCTTTCGGGACAGGTCCGGGAGGTACGAGCAGTACTTC.

The CDR3 reads CASSLQPGTNYEQYF. As DNA, the CDR3 is TGTGCCAGCAGCCTACAACCGGGAACAAACTACGAGCAGTACTTC. The V gene is TRBV6-2 or TRBV6-3, the J gene TRBJ2-7, with D perhaps matching TRBD2 (5 bases). Germline V lookup: CDR1 MNHEY, CDR2 SVGEGT. The CDR3 loop spans 15 amino acids. With 6 bases removed from V and 3 bases from J, the gap between germline ends came to 18 bases.

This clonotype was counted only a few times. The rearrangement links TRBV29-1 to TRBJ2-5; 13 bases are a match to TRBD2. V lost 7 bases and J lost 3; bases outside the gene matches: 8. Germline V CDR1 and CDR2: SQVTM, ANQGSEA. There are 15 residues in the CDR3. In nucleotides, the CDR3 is TGCAGCGCCGAAGGGACTAGCGGGATAAAAGAGACCCAGTACTTC. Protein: CSAEGTSGIKETQYF.

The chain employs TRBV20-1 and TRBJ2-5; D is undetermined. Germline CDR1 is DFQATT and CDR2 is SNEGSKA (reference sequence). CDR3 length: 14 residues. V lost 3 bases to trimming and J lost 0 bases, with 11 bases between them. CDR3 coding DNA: TGCAGTGCTAGTTCCCCGCGACACCAAGAGACCCAGTACTTC. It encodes CSASSPRHQETQYF.